Here is one T cell receptor beta chain with its context. Its antigen is unidentified. This sample was taken from a study of cytomegalovirus exposure and HLA in healthy donors. Study-wide points: According to a later analysis, most TCR beta chains associated with CMV appeared HLA-restricted.

This CDR3 has 13 residues. Germline-derived CDR1 and CDR2 are MNHEY and SVGAGI. With 5 bases removed from V and 10 bases from J, the gap between germline ends came to 17 bases. The PCR employed 60 Vbeta primers together with 13 Jbeta primers. TCRdb keeps only in-frame clones here, not all; method: immunoSEQ multiplex PCR. The sample lists roughly 69,000 clones; roughly two thirds were seen once. Material for sequencing was PBMCs. This TCR came from a male donor in good health and CMV-seropositive. V gene TRBV6-5 combines with J gene TRBJ1-1, with D perhaps matching TRBD1 (5 bases). The CDR3 DNA is TGTGCCAGCAGTGAAGCCGGGCCGGGGGGAGCTTTCTTT. It translates to CASSEAGPGGAFF.